This TCR beta chain appears in the sequencing data of a study of OX40 agonist ivuxolimab in advanced cancers. Assay: immunoSEQ multiplex PCR; the TCRdb copy retains only in-frame clones and omits some. The sample consists of some 76,000 clones, 70% to 90% of them appearing once. This clone appeared a few times. The germline V and J ends were trimmed by 6 bases and 5 bases, with 12 bases remaining between them. This CDR3 spans 13 amino acids. CDR1 and CDR2 (germline): LNHDA, SQIVND (reference sequence). Sequencing was performed on CD4+ or CD8+ T cells sorted from blood, taken in a trial of the OX40 agonist ivuxolimab. This clonotype originated in an adult with an advanced solid tumor such as melanoma, head and neck, liver or kidney cancer. The chain joins TRBV19 to TRBJ2-3, with D perhaps TRBD1 (5 bases). CDR3 sequence reads: CASSKGQGDTQYF. CDR3 coding DNA: TGTGCCAGTAGCAAGGGCCAGGGAGATACGCAGTATTTT.